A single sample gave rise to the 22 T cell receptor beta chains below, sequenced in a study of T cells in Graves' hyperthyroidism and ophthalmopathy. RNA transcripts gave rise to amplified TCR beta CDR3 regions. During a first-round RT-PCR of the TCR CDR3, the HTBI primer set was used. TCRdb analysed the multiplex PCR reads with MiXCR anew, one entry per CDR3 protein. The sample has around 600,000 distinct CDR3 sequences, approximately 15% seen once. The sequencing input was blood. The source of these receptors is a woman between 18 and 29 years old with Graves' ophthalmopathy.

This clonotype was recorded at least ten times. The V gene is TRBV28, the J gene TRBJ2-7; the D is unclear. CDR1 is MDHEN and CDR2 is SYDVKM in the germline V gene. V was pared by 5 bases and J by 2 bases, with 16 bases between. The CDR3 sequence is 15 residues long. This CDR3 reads CASSLTRVWTYEQYF. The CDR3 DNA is TGTGCCAGCAGTCTAACAAGGGTATGGACCTACGAGCAGTACTTC. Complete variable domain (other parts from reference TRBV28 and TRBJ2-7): DVKVTQSSRYLVKRTGEKVFLECVQDMDHENMFWYRQDPGLGLRLIYFSYDVKMKEKGDIPEGYSVSREKKERFSLILESASTNQTSMYLCASSLTRVWTYEQYFGPGTRLTVT.

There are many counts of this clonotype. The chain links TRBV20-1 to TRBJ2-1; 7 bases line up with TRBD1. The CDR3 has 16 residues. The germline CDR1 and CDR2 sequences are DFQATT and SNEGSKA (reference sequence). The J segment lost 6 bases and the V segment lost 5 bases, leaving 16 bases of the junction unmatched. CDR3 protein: CSAPRPRDSRSNEQFF. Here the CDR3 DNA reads TGCAGTGCTCCACGGCCCCGGGACAGTAGGTCCAATGAGCAGTTCTTC.

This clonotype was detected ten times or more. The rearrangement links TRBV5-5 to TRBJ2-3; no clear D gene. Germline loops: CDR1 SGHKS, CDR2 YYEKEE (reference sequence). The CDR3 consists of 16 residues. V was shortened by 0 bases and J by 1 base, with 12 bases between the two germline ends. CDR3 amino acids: CASSLDHWKGTDTQYF. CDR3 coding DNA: TGTGCCAGCAGCTTGGACCACTGGAAGGGCACAGATACGCAGTATTTT.

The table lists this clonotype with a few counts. The DNA for the CDR3 is TGTGCCAGCAGCTTGGGACAGGTGGGCAATGAGCAGTACTTC. Residues: CASSLGQVGNEQYF. The J gene is TRBJ2-1, the V gene TRBV14, with 8 positions matching TRBD1. The DNA end is more similar to TRBJ2-7, so the J call may be wrong. The CDR3 has 14 residues. CDR1 SGHDN and CDR2 FVKESK come from the germline V gene.

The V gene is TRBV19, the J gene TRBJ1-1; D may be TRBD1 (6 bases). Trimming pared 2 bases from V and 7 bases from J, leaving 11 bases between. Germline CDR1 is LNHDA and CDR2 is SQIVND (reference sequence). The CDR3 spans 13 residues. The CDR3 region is CASSIKPGVEAFF. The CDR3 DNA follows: TGTGCCAGTAGTATAAAACCAGGGGTTGAAGCTTTCTTT. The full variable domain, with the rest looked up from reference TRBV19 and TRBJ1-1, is DGGITQSPKYLFRKEGQNVTLSCEQNLNHDAMYWYRQDPGQGLRLIYYSQIVNDFQKGDIAEGYSVSREKKESFPLTVTSAQKNPTAFYLCASSIKPGVEAFFGQGTRLTVV.

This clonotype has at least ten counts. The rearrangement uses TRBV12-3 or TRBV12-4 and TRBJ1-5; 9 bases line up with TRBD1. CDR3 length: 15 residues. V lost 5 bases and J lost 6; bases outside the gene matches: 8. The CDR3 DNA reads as TGTGCCAGCAGTACGCACACAGGGGGCCCTCAGCCCCAGCATTTT. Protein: CASSTHTGGPQPQHF.

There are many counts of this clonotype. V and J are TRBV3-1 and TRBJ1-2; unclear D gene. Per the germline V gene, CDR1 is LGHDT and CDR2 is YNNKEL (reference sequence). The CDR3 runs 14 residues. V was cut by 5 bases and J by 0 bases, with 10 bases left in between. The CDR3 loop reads CASSFILANYGYTF. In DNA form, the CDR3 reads TGTGCCAGCAGCTTCATCCTGGCTAACTATGGCTACACCTTC.

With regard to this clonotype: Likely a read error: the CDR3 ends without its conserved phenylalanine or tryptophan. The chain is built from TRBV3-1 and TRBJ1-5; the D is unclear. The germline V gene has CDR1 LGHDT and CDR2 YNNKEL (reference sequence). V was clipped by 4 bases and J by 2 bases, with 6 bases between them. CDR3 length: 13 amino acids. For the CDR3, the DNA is TGTGCCAGCAGCCTGGGTCGCAATCAGCCCCAGCATTTG. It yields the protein CASSLGRNQPQHL.

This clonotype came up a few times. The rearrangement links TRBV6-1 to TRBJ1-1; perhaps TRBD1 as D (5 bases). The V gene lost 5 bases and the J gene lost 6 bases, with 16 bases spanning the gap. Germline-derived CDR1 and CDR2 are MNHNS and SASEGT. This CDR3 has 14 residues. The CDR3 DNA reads TGTGCCAGCAGTACTGTCCAGGGATACGCTGAAGCTTTCTTT. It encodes CASSTVQGYAEAFF.

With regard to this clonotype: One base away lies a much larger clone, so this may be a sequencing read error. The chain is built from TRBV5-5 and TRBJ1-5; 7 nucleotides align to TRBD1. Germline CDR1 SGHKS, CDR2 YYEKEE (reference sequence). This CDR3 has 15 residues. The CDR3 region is CASSQGGRGEQSQHF. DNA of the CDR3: TGCGCCAGCAGCCAGGGGGGCAGGGGAGAGCAGTCCCAGCATTTT.

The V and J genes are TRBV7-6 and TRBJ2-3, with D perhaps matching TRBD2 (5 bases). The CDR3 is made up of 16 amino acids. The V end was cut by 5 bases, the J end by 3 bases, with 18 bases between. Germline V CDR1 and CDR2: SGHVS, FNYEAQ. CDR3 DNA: TGTGCCAGCAGCCCCCCGAGGGCCATGGGGACAGATACGCAGTATTTT. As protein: CASSPPRAMGTDTQYF.

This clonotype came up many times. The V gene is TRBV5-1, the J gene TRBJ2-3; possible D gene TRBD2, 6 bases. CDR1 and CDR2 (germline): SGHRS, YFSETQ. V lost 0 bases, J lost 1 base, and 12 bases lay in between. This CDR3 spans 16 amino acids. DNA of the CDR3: TGCGCCAGCAGCTTGGCCTTGACGGGAGGCACAGATACGCAGTATTTT. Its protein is CASSLALTGGTDTQYF.

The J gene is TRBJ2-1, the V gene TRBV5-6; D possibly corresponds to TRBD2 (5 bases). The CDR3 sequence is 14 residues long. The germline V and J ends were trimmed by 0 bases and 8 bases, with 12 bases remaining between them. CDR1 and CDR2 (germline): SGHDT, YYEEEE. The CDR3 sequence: CASSLEGVGDEQFF. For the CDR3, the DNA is TGTGCCAGCAGCTTGGAAGGAGTGGGAGATGAGCAGTTCTTC.

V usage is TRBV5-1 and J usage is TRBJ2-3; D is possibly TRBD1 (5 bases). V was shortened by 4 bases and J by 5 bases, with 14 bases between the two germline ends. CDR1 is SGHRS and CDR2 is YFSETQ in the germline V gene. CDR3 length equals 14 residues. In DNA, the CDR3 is TGCGCCAGCAGCCCGTTTGGGGCGGAAGATACGCAGTATTTT. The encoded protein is CASSPFGAEDTQYF.

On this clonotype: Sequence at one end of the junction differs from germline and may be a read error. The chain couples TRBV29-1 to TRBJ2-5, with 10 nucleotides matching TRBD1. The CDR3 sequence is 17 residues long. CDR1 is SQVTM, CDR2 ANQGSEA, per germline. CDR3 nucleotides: TGCAGCGTGGAAGGGTCGAGGGACAGGGGACCCCAAGAGACCCAGTACTTC. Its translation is CSVEGSRDRGPQETQYF.

Here the CDR3 reads CSARDRRVPGRSSNEQFF. Written as DNA, the CDR3 is TGCAGTGCTAGAGATAGACGCGTTCCCGGGAGATCATCAAATGAGCAGTTCTTC. This chain joins TRBV20-1 and TRBJ2-1; TRBD2 is a possible D gene (6 bases). V lost 0 bases, J lost 7 bases, and 25 bases lay in between. The germline V gene encodes CDR1 DFQATT and CDR2 SNEGSKA (reference sequence). The CDR3 is 18 amino acids.

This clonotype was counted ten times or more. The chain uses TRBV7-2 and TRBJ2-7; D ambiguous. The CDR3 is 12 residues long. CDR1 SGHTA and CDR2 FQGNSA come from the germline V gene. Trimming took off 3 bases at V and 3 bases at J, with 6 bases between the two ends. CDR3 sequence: CASSFTFYEQYF. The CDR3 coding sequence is TGTGCCAGCAGCTTCACTTTCTACGAGCAGTACTTC.

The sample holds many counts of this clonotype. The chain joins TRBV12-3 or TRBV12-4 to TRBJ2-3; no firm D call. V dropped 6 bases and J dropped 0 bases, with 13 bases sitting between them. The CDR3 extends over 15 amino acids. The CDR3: CASRLYLGSTDTQYF. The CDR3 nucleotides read TGTGCCAGCAGACTATATCTGGGGAGCACAGATACGCAGTATTTT.

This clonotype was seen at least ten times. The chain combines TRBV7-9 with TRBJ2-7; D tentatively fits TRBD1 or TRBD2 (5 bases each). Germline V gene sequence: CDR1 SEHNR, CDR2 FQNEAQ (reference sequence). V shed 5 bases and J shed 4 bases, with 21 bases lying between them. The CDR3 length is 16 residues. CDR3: CASSLWRQIGGYEQYF. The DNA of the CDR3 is TGTGCCAGCAGCCTTTGGAGACAGATCGGCGGGTACGAGCAGTACTTC.

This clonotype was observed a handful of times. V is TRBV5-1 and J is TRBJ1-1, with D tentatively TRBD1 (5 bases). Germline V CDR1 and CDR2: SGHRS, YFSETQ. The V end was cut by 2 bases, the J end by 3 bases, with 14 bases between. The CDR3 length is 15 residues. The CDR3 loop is CASSFSQAKDTEAFF. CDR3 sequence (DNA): TGCGCCAGCAGCTTTTCACAGGCGAAGGACACTGAAGCTTTCTTT. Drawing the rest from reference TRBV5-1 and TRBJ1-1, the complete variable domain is KAGVTQTPRYLIKTRGQQVTLSCSPISGHRSVSWYQQTPGQGLQFLFEYFSETQRNKGNFPGRFSGRQFSNSRSEMNVSTLELGDSALYLCASSFSQAKDTEAFFGQGTRLTVV.

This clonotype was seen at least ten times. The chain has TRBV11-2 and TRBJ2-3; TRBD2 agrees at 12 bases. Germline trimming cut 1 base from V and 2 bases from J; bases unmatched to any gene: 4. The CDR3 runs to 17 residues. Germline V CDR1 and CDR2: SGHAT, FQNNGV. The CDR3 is CASSLGGLAGTTDTQYF. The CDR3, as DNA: TGTGCCAGCAGCTTAGGGGGACTAGCGGGTACCACAGATACGCAGTATTTT.

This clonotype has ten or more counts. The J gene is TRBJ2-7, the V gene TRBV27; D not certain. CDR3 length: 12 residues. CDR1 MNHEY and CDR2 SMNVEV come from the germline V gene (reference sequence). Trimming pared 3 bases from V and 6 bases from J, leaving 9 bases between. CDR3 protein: CASSFGSSEQYF. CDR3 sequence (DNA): TGTGCCAGCAGTTTTGGGTCTTCCGAGCAGTACTTC.